The present entry profiles one T cell receptor (beta chain) with its context. As yet, its antigen is unknown. The protocol was immunoSEQ multiplex PCR, while the TCRdb copy is restricted to in-frame clones and leaves out a portion. Of 60,000 to 100,000 clones in the sample, 84% were seen once. V was pared by 5 bases and J by 1 base, with 10 bases between. Germline loops: CDR1 SGHTA, CDR2 FQGNSA. The CDR3 is made up of 14 amino acids. This entry is derived from a study of OX40 agonist ivuxolimab in advanced cancers. Notes on the study in general: Clonal expansion from baseline to week 6 occurred in both CD4+ and CD8+ T cells. Relative to CD4+, CD8+ T cells held more expanded clones on average. Which antigen the expanded peripheral T cells recognized is unknown.

Sample: CD4+ or CD8+ T cells sorted from blood, taken in a trial of the OX40 agonist ivuxolimab. This rearrangement joins TRBV7-2 to TRBJ2-3; D uncertain. The TCR comes from an adult with an advanced solid tumor such as melanoma, head and neck, liver or kidney cancer. The CDR3 nucleotides read TGTGCCAGCAGCCTATCACAAGGCACAGATACGCAGTATTTT. Translating gives CASSLSQGTDTQYF.